This TCR beta chain originates from a study of a mutant IDH1 vaccine in newly diagnosed glioma. Study-wide background: The therapy given earlier, which was standard therapy, consisted of radiotherapy, temozolomide, or both, and most of the patients received both.

Sequencing was performed with immunoSEQ multiplex PCR; in TCRdb, only in-frame clones are kept and a portion is missing. The sample gives about 38,000 clones, approximately 78% of which show up once; just over 9% is in the top ten. The junction had 7 bases not matched to a gene; V was cut back by 0 bases and J by 5 bases. The CDR3 length is 15 residues. CDR1 is SGDLS, CDR2 YYNGEE, per germline. The sample holds one count of this clone. The time point was: baseline, week 1 (first vaccination visit). As for treatment: pre-vaccination baseline after standard-of-care therapy. V usage is TRBV9 and J usage is TRBJ1-1; 7 bases agree with TRBD1. This clonotype was sampled from a man aged 40-49 years with glioma. Some clones in this sample may be carry-over from other donors' samples. The material sequenced was PBMCs, taken from a glioma patient treated with radiotherapy, temozolomide or both. CDR3 sequence (DNA): TGTGCCAGCAGCGTAGACTCTACACAGGGGACTGAAGCTTTCTTT. It specifies CASSVDSTQGTEAFF.